The clone carrying this TCR beta chain was observed once. The antigen remains undetermined. TCRdb keeps only in-frame clones here, not all; method: immunoSEQ multiplex PCR. The sample consists of roughly 65,000 clones, just under 95% of them appearing once. The data derive from a study of cytomegalovirus exposure and HLA in healthy donors. General observations from the study: Some public TCRs appeared in many individuals, while most sequences were rare. The study put some 150 TCR beta chains on its list as cytomegalovirus-associated. The tendency of first-cohort TCR clusters to co-occur in the 90 to 150 validation repertoires was the finding of a later analysis.

There are 16 residues in the CDR3. Per the germline V gene, CDR1 is SGDLS and CDR2 is YYNGEE. V shed 4 bases and J 7 bases; nucleotides not matched to a gene: 10. The genes are TRBV9 and TRBJ1-6; 8 bases fit TRBD1. This clonotype was obtained from a man aged 18 to 35 in good health and CMV-seropositive. The source material was PBMCs. CDR3 loop: CASSPQGGRENSPLHF. The CDR3 DNA is TGTGCCAGCAGCCCACAGGGGGGCCGGGAGAATTCACCCCTCCACTTT.